These 7 T cell receptor beta chains share one sample of origin, sequenced in a study of low-dose radiotherapy and immunotherapy resistance in tumors. Indicated time point: after trial treatment. This sample's treatment: LDRT plus nivolumab, ipilimumab, low-dose cyclophosphamide and aspirin (RACIN trial). TRAV- and TRBV-specific primers primed first-strand cDNA, covering alpha and beta chains. With a V-primer adapter and a constant-region primer, TCRs were amplified for 20 PCR cycles. A single record per CDR3 protein comes from TCRdb applying MiXCR to the reads. The table records tens of thousands of distinct CDR3 sequences, less than 20% of them present only once. Here the sequenced sample was PBMCs, taken after low-dose radiotherapy plus immunotherapy. The receptors here all came from a male donor with prostate cancer.

In its sample, this clonotype was seen many times. V gene TRBV20-1 combines with J gene TRBJ2-7, with a possible D match to TRBD2 (6 bases). This CDR3 is 13 amino acids long. V was shortened by 2 bases and J by 1 base, with 9 bases between the two germline ends. The V gene's germline CDR1 is DFQATT and CDR2 SNEGSKA (reference sequence). This chain's CDR3 is CSARWTNSYEQYF. CDR3 in DNA: TGCAGTGCTAGATGGACTAATTCCTACGAGCAGTACTTC.

This clonotype was detected ten times or more. This chain connects TRBV7-2 to TRBJ1-1; 8 bases agree with TRBD1. This CDR3 spans 15 amino acids. Trimming cost V 2 bases and J 1 base; bases outside gene matches: 3. Per germline, CDR1 SGHTA and CDR2 FQGNSA. In DNA, the CDR3 is TGTGCCAGCAGCTTATACGGGACAGGGAACACTGAAGCTTTCTTT. Encoded protein: CASSLYGTGNTEAFF.

This clonotype has at least ten counts. This rearrangement joins TRBV29-1 to TRBJ1-1; no clear D. The CDR3 runs 13 residues. V dropped 6 bases and J dropped 0 bases, with 11 bases sitting between them. Germline CDR1 SQVTM, CDR2 ANQGSEA. DNA for the CDR3: TGCAGCGTCCCTCATCTAATGAACACTGAAGCTTTCTTT. It yields the protein CSVPHLMNTEAFF. The full variable domain, in which reference TRBV29-1 and TRBJ1-1 provide the parts outside the CDR3, is SAVISQKPSRDICQRGTSLTIQCQVDSQVTMMFWYRQQPGQSLTLIATANQGSEATYESGFVIDKFPISRPNLTFSTLTVSNMSPEDSSIYLCSVPHLMNTEAFFGQGTRLTVV.

This clonotype was observed many times. The chain joins TRBV7-2 to TRBJ2-7; 8 positions match TRBD2. In germline, CDR1 is SGHTA, CDR2 FQGNSA. The J segment lost 4 bases and the V segment lost 1 base, leaving 3 bases of the junction unmatched. The CDR3 sequence is 14 residues long. Here the CDR3 DNA reads TGTGCCAGCAGCTTAGGTAGCGGGATTTACGAGCAGTACTTC. The encoded protein is CASSLGSGIYEQYF.

This clonotype was seen many times. The chain has TRBV14 and TRBJ2-5; perhaps D is TRBD1 or TRBD2 (5 bases each). The CDR3 sequence is 16 residues long. The germline CDR1 and CDR2 sequences are SGHDN and FVKESK. V was pared by 4 bases and J by 5 bases, with 20 bases between. CDR3 in amino acids: CASSRALVGGAETQYF. The CDR3 region has the DNA TGTGCCAGCAGCCGGGCCCTGGTTGGGGGAGCGGAGACCCAGTACTTC.

This clonotype has ten or more counts. The J gene is TRBJ2-4, the V gene TRBV4-3, with D possibly TRBD2 on 5 matching bases. This CDR3 is 13 amino acids long. The V gene's germline CDR1 is LGHNA and CDR2 YSLEER. V lost 1 base to trimming and J lost 11 bases, with 12 bases between them. The CDR3 DNA sequence: TGCGCCAGCAGCCAAGTGTCGGGGATGGTTCAGTACTTC. This sequence encodes CASSQVSGMVQYF.

This clonotype has a count of ten or more. The J gene is TRBJ1-2, the V gene TRBV5-6; 7 bases map to TRBD1. V lost 0 bases to trimming and J lost 2 bases; unmatched junction nucleotides: 10. The CDR3 consists of 17 residues. From germline, CDR1 is SGHDT and CDR2 YYEEEE. The CDR3 sequence is CASSLARGSGGNYGYTF. In nucleotides, the CDR3 is TGTGCCAGCAGCTTGGCCAGGGGGAGCGGTGGGAACTATGGCTACACCTTC.